This T cell receptor (beta chain) was documented in a study of identical twins. Regarding the study as a whole: It was out-of-frame TCR alpha sharing in monozygotic twins that models underestimated. The study drew conclusions from cross-sectional statistical analysis, not from following the same donors. Weaker excess twin sharing was observed in beta out-of-frame sequences.

TCRdb redid the calling of the 5' RACE reads with MiXCR, one entry per CDR3 protein. The repertoire holds around 1.7 million distinct CDR3 sequences, 32% seen once, with about 0.27% in the top ten. The CDR3 runs 14 residues. The germline V gene encodes CDR1 LGHDT and CDR2 YNNKEL (reference sequence). Trimming pared 5 bases from V and 2 bases from J, leaving 12 bases between. This clonotype was observed a single time. Its matching antigen is unknown. The specimen was cord blood. This sequence was found in a newborn girl in good health. The chain combines TRBV3-1 with TRBJ1-1; D is perhaps TRBD1 (5 bases). DNA of the CDR3: TGTGCCAGCAGCGAGGACAAACTTAACACTGAAGCTTTCTTT. Protein product: CASSEDKLNTEAFF. Combining the CDR3 with reference TRBV3-1 and TRBJ1-1 gives the whole variable domain DTAVSQTPKYLVTQMGNDKSIKCEQNLGHDTMYWYKQDSKKFLKIMFSYNNKELIINETVPNRFSPKSPDKAHLNLHINSLELGDSAVYFCASSEDKLNTEAFFGQGTRLTVV.